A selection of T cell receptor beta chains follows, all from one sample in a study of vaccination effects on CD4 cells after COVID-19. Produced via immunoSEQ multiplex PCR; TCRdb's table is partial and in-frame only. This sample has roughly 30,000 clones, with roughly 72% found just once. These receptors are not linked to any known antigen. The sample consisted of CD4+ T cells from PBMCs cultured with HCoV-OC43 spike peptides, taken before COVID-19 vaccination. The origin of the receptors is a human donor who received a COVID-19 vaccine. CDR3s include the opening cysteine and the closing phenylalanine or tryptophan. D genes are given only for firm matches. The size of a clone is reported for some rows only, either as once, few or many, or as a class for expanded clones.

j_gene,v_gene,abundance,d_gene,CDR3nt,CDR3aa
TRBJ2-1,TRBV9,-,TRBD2,TGTGCCAGCAGCGCGACTAGCGGGGGATTTCGTGAGCAGTTCTTC,CASSATSGGFREQFF
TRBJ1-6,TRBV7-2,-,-,TGTGCCAGCAGCCCCGGGCGGGGGACGGGTTCACCCCTCCACTTT,CASSPGRGTGSPLHF
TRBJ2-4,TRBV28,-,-,TGTGCCAGCAGAAACTGGGGGGTAGACATTCAGTACTTC,CASRNWGVDIQYF
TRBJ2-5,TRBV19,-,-,TGTGCCAGTAGTGCTGAGGAGACCCAGTACTTC,CASSAEETQYF
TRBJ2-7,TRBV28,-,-,TGTGCCAGCAGTTTGCTAGGGCAGAACTCCTACGAGCAGTACTTC,CASSLLGQNSYEQYF
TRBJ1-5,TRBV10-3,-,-,TGTGCCATCAGTCAACAGGAGGGTCAGCCCCAGCATTTT,CAISQQEGQPQHF
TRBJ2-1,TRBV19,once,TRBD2,TGTGCCAGTAGTATCAGGGGGGGACTAGCGGGTCTAGAGCAGTTCTTC,CASSIRGGLAGLEQFF
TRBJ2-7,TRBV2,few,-,TGTGCCAGCAGTGATTTCGGCTACGAGCAGTACTTC,CASSDFGYEQYF
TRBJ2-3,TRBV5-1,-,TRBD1,TGCGCCAGCAGCCCACAGGGGGCTGGAACAGATACGCAGTATTTT,CASSPQGAGTDTQYF
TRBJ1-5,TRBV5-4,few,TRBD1,TGTGCCAGCAGCCGGGACAGGGGTGACAATCAGCCCCAGCATTTT,CASSRDRGDNQPQHF
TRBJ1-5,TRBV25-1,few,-,TGTGCCAGCAGTGTTGGGGGAGGCAATCAGCCCCAGCATTTT,CASSVGGGNQPQHF
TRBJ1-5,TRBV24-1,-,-,TGTGCCACCAGTGATGGGGGCAGGGGAGGCGGAGGAAGCAATCAGCCCCAGCATTTT,CATSDGGRGGGGSNQPQHF
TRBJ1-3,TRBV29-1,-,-,TGCAGCGTTGTTGAAGGAAACACCATATATTTT,CSVVEGNTIYF
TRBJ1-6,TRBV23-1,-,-,TGCGCCAGCGGGGGGGAGGGGCTGGGGTTT,CASGGEGLGF
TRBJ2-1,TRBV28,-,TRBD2,TGTGCCAGCAGCCGCCCGGGACTAGACAATGAGCAGTTCTTC,CASSRPGLDNEQFF
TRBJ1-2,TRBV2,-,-,TGTGCCAGCAGTGAAGAATATGGGGGCCCCTATGGCTACACCTTC,CASSEEYGGPYGYTF
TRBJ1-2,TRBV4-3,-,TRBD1,TGCGCCAGCAGCCCCCAGGGGGATTATGGCTACACCTTC,CASSPQGDYGYTF
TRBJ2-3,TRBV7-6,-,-,TGTGCCAGCAGCTTTGCGGATACGCAGTATTTT,CASSFADTQYF
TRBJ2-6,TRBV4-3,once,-,TGCGCCAGCAGCCAGGAAACAGGGTCTGGGGCCAACGTCCTGACTTTC,CASSQETGSGANVLTF
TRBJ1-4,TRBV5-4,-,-,TGTGCCAGCAGCGCGGGGCACCGGGATAATGAAAAACTGTTTTTT,CASSAGHRDNEKLFF
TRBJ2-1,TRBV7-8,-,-,TGTGCCAGCAGCTTAAGACCAGAAGATAACAATGAGCAGTTCTTC,CASSLRPEDNNEQFF
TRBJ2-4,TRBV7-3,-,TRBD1,TGTGCCAGCAGCCCGACAGGGGGCGGCGCCAAAAACATTCAGTACTTC,CASSPTGGGAKNIQYF
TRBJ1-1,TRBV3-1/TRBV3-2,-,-,TGTGCCAGCAGCCAATTAACAAACACTGAAGCTTTCTTT,CASSQLTNTEAFF
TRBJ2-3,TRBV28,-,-,TGTGCCAGCGCTGGAGGGGGGGGAAGCACAGATACGCAGTATTTT,CASAGGGGSTDTQYF
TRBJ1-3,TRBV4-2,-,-,TGTGCCAGCAGCTCCGACAGCTCTGGAAACACCATATATTTT,CASSSDSSGNTIYF
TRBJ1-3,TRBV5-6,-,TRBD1,TGTGCCAGCAGCTTTGGACAGGGGAGGAACACCATATATTTT,CASSFGQGRNTIYF
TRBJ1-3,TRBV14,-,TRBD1,TGTGCCAGCAGCCCGGCCCTACCAGGGGGACCTGGAAACACCATATATTTT,CASSPALPGGPGNTIYF
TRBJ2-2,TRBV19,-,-,TGTGCCAGTTCTACTGCTAACACCGGGGAGCTGTTTTTT,CASSTANTGELFF
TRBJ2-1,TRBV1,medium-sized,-,TGCACCAGCACATGCGCTGCGGCCTATTACAATGAGCAGTTCTTC,CTSTCAAAYYNEQFF
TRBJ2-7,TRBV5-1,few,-,TGCGCCAGCAGCTTGGTGGTATCACATTGGGCAGGGGCCGCGGGGCAGTACTTC,CASSLVVSHWAGAAGQYF
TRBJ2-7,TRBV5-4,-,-,TGTGCCAGCAGCCAGGACCCTCTCCCTGACGAGCAGTACTTC,CASSQDPLPDEQYF
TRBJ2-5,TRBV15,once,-,TGTGCCACCAGCAATACAGCCCAAGAGACCCAGTACTTC,CATSNTAQETQYF
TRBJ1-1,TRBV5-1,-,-,TGCGCCAGCAGCTTTACCGGGACACAGAACACTGAAGCTTTCTTT,CASSFTGTQNTEAFF
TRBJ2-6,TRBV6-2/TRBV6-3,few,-,TGTGCCAGCAGTTCCCGGCCCGGTGGGGCCAACGTCCTGACTTTC,CASSSRPGGANVLTF
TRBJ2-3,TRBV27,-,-,TGTGCCAGCAGGCCGGGACTCCACATTGGTACGCAGTATTTT,CASRPGLHIGTQYF
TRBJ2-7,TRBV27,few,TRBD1,TGTGCCAGCAGCGACAGGGGGCTTTTTTGGTACGAGCAGTACTTC,CASSDRGLFWYEQYF
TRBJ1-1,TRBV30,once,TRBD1,TGTGCCTGGAGCGTCAGGGGGCTAAGGAACACTGAAGCTTTCTTT,CAWSVRGLRNTEAFF
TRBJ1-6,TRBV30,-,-,TGTGCCTGGATCCGACCCGGCCGGGTCAATTCACCCCTCCACTTT,CAWIRPGRVNSPLHF
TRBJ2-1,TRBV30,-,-,TGTGCCTGGAGTGTGGGGGTTAGCTCCTACAATGAGCAGTTCTTC,CAWSVGVSSYNEQFF
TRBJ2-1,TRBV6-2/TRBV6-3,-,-,TGTGCCAGCAGTTACGGGACTTTGATGTTCTTC,CASSYGTLMFF